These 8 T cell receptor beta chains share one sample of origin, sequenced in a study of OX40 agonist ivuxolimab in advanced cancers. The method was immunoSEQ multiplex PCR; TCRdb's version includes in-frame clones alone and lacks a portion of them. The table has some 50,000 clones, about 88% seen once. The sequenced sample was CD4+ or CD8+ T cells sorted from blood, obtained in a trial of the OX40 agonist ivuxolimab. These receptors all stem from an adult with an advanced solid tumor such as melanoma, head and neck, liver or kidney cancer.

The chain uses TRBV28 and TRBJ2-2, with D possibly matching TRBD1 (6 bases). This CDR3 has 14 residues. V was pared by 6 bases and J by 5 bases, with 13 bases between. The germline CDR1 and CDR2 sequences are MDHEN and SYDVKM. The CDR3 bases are TGTGCCAGCAGACCGGGACAACCGACCGGGGAGCTGTTTTTT. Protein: CASRPGQPTGELFF.

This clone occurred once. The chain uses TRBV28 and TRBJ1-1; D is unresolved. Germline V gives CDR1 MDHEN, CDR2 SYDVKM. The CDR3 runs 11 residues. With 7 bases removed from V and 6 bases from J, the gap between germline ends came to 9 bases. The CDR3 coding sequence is TGTGCCAGCAACCCCCATGCTGAAGCTTTCTTT. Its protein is CASNPHAEAFF.

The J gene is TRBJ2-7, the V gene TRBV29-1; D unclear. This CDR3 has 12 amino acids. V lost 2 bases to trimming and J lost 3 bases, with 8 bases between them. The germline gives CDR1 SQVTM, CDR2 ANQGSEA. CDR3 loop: CSVEFGSYEQYF. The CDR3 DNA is TGCAGCGTTGAATTCGGAAGCTACGAGCAGTACTTC.

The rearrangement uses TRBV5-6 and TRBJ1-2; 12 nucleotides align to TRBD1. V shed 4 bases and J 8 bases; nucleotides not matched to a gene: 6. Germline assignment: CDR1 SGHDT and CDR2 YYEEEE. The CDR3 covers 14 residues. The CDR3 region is CASSPGTGGAGYTF. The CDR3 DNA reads TGTGCCAGCAGCCCCGGGACAGGGGGCGCCGGCTACACCTTC.

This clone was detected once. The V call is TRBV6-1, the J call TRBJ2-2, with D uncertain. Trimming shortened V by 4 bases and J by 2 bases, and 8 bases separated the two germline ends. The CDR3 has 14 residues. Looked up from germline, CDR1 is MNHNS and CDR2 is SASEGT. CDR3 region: CASSALLNTGELFF. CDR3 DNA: TGTGCCAGCAGTGCCCTACTTAACACCGGGGAGCTGTTTTTT.

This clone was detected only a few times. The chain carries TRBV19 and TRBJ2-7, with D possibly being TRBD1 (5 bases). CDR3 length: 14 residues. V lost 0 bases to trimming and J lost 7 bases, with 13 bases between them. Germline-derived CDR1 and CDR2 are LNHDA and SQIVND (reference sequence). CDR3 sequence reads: CASSIDSQGLEQYF. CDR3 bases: TGTGCCAGTAGTATAGATTCCCAGGGTCTGGAGCAGTACTTC. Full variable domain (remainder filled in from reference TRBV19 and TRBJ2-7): DGGITQSPKYLFRKEGQNVTLSCEQNLNHDAMYWYRQDPGQGLRLIYYSQIVNDFQKGDIAEGYSVSREKKESFPLTVTSAQKNPTAFYLCASSIDSQGLEQYFGPGTRLTVT.

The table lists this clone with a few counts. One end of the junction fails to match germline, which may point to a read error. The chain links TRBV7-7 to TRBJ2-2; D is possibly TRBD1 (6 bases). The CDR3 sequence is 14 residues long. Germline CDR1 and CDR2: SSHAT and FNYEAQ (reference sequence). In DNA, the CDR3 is TGTGCTAGCAGCCCGGGACAGAACACCGGGGAGCTGTTTTTT. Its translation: CASSPGQNTGELFF.

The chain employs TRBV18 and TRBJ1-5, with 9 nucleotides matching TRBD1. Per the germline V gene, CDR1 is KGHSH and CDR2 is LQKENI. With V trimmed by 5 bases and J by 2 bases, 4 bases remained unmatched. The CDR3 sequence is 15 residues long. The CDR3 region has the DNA TGTGCCAGCTCATCAACAGGGGGCCGCAATCAGCCCCAGCATTTT. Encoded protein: CASSSTGGRNQPQHF.